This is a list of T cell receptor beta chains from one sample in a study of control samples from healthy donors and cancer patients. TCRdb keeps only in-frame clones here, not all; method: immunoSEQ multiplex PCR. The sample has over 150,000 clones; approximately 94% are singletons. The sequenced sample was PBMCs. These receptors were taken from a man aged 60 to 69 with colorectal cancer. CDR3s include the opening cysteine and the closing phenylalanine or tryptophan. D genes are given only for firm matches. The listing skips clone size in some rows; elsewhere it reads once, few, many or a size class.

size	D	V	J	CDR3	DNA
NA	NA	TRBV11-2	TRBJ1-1	CASSLPGSMNTEAFF	TGTGCCAGCAGCTTACCAGGGTCCATGAACACTGAAGCTTTCTTT
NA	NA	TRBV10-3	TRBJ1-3	CAISDQASSGNTIYF	TGTGCCATCAGTGATCAGGCCAGCTCTGGAAACACCATATATTTT
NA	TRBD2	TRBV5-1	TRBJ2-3	CASSLRGDTDTQYF	TGCGCCAGCAGCTTGCGGGGGGACACAGATACGCAGTATTTT
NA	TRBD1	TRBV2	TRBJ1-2	CASKDRGPMGGYTF	TGTGCCAGCAAAGACAGGGGACCTATGGGCGGCTACACCTTC
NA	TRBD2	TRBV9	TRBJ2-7	CASSVGGGATYEQYF	TGTGCCAGCAGCGTAGGCGGGGGGGCCACATATGAGCAGTACTTC
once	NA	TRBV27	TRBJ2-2	CASRLTGISNTGELFF	TGTGCCAGCAGATTAACAGGGATCTCGAACACCGGGGAGCTGTTTTTT
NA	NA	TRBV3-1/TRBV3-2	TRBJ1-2	CASSRGQPSLVNYGYTF	TGTGCCAGCAGCCGTGGACAGCCTTCTCTCGTTAACTATGGCTACACCTTC
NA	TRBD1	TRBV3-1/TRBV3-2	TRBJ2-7	CASSQGTGKDNEQYF	TGTGCCAGCAGCCAAGGGACAGGGAAGGACAACGAGCAGTACTTC
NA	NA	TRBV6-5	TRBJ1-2	CASSPVPGIAGYTF	TGTGCCAGCAGTCCCGTTCCAGGGATAGCGGGCTACACCTTC
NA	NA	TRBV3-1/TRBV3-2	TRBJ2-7	CASSRRGGYYEQYF	TGTGCCAGCAGCCGTCGAGGGGGATACTACGAGCAGTACTTC